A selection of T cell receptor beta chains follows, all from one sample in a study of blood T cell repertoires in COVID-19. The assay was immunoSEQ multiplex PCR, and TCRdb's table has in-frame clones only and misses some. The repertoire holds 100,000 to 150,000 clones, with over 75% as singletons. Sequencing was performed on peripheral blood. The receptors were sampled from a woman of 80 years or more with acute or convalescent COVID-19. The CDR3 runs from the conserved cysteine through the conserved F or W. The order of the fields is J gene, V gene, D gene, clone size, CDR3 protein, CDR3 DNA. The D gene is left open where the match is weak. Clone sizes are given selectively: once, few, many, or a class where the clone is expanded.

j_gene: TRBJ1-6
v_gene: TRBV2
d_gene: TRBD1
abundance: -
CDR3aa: CASRGQVTNSPLHF
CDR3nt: TGTGCCAGCAGAGGACAGGTTACCAATTCACCCCTCCACTTT

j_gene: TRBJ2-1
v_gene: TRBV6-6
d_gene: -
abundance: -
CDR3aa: CASSSLSPNEQFF
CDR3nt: TGTGCCAGCAGTTCCCTCTCCCCTAATGAGCAGTTCTTC

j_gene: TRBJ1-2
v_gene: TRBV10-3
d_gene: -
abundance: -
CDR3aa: CAISAGAGHGYTF
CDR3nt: TGTGCCATCAGTGCTGGGGCAGGCCATGGCTACACCTTC

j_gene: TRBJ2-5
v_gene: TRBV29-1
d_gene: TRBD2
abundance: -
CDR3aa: CSASTSGGAETQYF
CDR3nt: TGCAGCGCCTCGACTAGCGGGGGGGCGGAGACCCAGTACTTC

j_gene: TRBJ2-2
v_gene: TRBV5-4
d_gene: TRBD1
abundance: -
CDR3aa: CASSWGQGNGELFF
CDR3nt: TGTGCCAGCAGCTGGGGACAGGGAAACGGGGAGCTGTTTTTT

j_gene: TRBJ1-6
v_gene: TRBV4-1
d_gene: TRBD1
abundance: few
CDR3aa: CASSQSSTGNFGPLHF
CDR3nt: TGCGCCAGCAGCCAGTCTTCGACAGGGAATTTTGGACCCCTCCACTTT

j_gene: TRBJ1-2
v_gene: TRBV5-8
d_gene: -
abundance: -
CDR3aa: CASTNGTSYGYTF
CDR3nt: TGTGCCAGCACCAACGGGACATCCTATGGCTACACCTTC

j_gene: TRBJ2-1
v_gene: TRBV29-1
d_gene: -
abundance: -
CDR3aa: CSVGLSNEQFF
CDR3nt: TGCAGCGTGGGGCTGTCCAATGAGCAGTTCTTC

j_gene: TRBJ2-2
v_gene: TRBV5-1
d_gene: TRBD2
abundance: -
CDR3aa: CASSPGLAGGRRRELFF
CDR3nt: TGCGCCAGCAGCCCTGGACTAGCGGGGGGGCGGCGGAGGGAGCTGTTTTTT

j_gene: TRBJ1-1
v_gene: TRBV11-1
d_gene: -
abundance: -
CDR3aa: CASSKGVRSTEAFF
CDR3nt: TGTGCCAGCAGCAAGGGGGTGAGGTCCACTGAAGCTTTCTTT

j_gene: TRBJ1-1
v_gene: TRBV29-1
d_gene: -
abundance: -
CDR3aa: CSVNRVGEAFF
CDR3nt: TGCAGCGTAAACAGGGTGGGAGAAGCTTTCTTT

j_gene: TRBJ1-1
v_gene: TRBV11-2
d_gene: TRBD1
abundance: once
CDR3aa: CASSLGMIATGTNTEAFF
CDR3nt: TGTGCCAGCAGCTTAGGCATGATTGCGACAGGGACGAACACTGAAGCTTTCTTT

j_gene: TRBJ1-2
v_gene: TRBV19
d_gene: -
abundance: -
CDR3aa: CASSVDSNYGYTF
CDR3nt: TGTGCCAGTAGTGTCGACAGTAACTATGGCTACACCTTC

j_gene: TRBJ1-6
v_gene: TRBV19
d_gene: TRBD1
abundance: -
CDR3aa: CASRPRDRDFSPLHF
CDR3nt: TGTGCCAGTAGACCTCGGGACAGGGATTTTTCACCCCTCCACTTT

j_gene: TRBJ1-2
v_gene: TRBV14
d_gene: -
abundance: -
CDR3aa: CASSHGPTYGYTF
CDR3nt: TGTGCCAGCAGCCATGGGCCTACATATGGCTACACCTTC

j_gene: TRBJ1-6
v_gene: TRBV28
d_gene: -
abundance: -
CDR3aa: CASSFQQGGSPLHF
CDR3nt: TGTGCCAGCAGTTTCCAACAGGGTGGTTCACCCCTCCACTTT

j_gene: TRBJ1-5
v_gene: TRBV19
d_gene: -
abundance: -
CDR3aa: CASSIGRLGNQPQHF
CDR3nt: TGTGCCAGTAGTATTGGCAGGCTCGGCAATCAGCCCCAGCATTTT

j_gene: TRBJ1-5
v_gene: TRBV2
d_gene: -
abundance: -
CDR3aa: CASSEVGWGRRSNQPQHF
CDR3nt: TGTGCCAGCAGTGAAGTTGGGTGGGGGCGCCGAAGCAATCAGCCCCAGCATTTT

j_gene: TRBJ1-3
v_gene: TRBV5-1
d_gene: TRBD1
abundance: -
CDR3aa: CASSPTGVNTIYF
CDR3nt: TGCGCCAGCAGCCCCACAGGGGTAAACACCATATATTTT

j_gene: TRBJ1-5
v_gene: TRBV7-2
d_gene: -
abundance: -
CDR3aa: CASSLGQFVQPQHF
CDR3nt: TGTGCCAGCAGCTTAGGTCAGTTCGTCCAGCCCCAGCATTTT

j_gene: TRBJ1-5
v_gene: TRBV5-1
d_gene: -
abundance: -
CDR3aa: CASSLALQPQHF
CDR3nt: TGCGCCAGCAGCTTGGCTCTCCAGCCCCAGCATTTT

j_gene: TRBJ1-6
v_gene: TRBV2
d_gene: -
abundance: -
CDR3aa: CASSEERLGNSPLHF
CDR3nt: TGTGCCAGCAGTGAAGAGCGGCTTGGCAATTCACCCCTCCACTTT

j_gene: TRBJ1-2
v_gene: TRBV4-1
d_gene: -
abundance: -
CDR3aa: CASWTEGYGYTF
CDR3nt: TGCGCCAGCTGGACGGAGGGCTATGGCTACACCTTC

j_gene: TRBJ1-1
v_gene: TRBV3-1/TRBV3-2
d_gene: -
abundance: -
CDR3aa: CASSLLGTPNTEAFF
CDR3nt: TGTGCCAGCAGCCTTTTGGGGACACCGAACACTGAAGCTTTCTTT

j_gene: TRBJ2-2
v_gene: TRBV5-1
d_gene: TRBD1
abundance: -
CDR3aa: CASSWTGGAGELFF
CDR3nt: TGCGCCAGCAGCTGGACAGGGGGGGCCGGGGAGCTGTTTTTT

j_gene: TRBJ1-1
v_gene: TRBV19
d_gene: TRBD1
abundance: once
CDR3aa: CASSTGQGEAFF
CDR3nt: TGTGCCAGTAGTACAGGACAGGGTGAAGCTTTCTTT

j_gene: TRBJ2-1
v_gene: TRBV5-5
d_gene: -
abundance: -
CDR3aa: CASSPGPLGGRYNEQFF
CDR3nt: TGTGCCAGCAGCCCCGGTCCGTTGGGGGGTCGGTACAATGAGCAGTTCTTC

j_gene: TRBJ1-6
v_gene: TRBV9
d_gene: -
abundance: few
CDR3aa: CASSADGTLGTPLHF
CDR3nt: TGTGCCAGCAGCGCCGATGGGACTCTCGGGACACCCCTCCACTTT

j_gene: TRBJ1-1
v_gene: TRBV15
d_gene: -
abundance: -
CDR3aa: CATSTRVDTEAFF
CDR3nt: TGTGCCACCAGTACCAGGGTTGACACTGAAGCTTTCTTT

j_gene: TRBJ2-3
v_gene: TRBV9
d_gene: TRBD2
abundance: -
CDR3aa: CASSPGGSTDTQYF
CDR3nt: TGTGCCAGCAGCCCGGGGGGTAGCACAGATACGCAGTATTTT

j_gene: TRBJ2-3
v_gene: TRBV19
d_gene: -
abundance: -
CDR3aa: CASSVFPPDTQYF
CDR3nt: TGTGCCAGTAGTGTATTTCCCCCAGATACGCAGTATTTT

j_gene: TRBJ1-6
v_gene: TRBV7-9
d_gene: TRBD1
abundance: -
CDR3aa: CASSQQGGSPLHF
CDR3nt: TGTGCCAGCAGCCAACAGGGGGGATCACCCCTCCACTTT

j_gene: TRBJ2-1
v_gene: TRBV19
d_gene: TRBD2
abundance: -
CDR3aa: CASKIGGAAYNEQFF
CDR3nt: TGTGCCAGTAAGATCGGGGGGGCGGCCTACAATGAGCAGTTCTTC

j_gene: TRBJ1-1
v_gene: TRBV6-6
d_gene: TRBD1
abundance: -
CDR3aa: CASSYRQGNTEAFF
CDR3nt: TGTGCCAGCAGTTACAGACAGGGGAACACTGAAGCTTTCTTT

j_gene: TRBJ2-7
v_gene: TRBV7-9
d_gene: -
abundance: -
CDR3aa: CAIRTAAYEQYF
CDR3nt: TGTGCCATCCGGACAGCCGCCTACGAGCAGTACTTC

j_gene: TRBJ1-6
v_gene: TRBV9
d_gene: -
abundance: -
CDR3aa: CASSPHAEWASPLHF
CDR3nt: TGTGCCAGCAGCCCCCACGCCGAGTGGGCTTCACCCCTCCACTTT

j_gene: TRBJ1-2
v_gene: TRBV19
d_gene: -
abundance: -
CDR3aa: CASSLRGGLGGYTF
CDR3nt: TGTGCCAGTAGTCTCCGGGGGGGCCTCGGCGGCTACACCTTC

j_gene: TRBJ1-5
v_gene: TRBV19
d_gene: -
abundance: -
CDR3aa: CASSPVNQPQHF
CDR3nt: TGTGCCAGTAGTCCTGTGAATCAGCCCCAGCATTTT

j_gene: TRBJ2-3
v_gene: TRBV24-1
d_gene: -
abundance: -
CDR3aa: CATSDTRQTGDTQYF
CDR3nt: TGTGCCACCAGTGATACCCGACAGACCGGGGATACGCAGTATTTT

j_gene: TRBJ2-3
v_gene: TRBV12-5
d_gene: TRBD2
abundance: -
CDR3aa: CASALTSGTPTDTQYF
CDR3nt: TGTGCTAGTGCCTTGACTAGCGGGACCCCCACAGATACGCAGTATTTT

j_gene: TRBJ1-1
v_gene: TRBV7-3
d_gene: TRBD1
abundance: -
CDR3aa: CASSLTGTGTNTEAFF
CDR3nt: TGTGCCAGCAGCTTAACCGGGACAGGGACGAACACTGAAGCTTTCTTT

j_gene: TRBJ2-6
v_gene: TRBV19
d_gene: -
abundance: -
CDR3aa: CASSLTDSGANVLTF
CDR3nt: TGTGCCAGTAGCCTTACTGACTCTGGGGCCAACGTCCTGACTTTC

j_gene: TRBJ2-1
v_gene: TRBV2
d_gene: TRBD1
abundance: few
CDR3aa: CASVPLPGQGIDEQFF
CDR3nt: TGTGCCAGCGTTCCTCTCCCGGGACAGGGGATCGATGAGCAGTTCTTC

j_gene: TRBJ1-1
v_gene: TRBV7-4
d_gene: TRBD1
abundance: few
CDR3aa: CASSPSGQGHTEAFF
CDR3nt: TGTGCCAGCAGCCCCTCGGGACAGGGGCACACTGAAGCTTTCTTT

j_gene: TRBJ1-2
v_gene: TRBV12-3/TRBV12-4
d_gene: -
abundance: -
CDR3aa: CASSSRNYGYTF
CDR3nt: TGTGCCAGCAGTTCCAGAAACTATGGCTACACCTTC